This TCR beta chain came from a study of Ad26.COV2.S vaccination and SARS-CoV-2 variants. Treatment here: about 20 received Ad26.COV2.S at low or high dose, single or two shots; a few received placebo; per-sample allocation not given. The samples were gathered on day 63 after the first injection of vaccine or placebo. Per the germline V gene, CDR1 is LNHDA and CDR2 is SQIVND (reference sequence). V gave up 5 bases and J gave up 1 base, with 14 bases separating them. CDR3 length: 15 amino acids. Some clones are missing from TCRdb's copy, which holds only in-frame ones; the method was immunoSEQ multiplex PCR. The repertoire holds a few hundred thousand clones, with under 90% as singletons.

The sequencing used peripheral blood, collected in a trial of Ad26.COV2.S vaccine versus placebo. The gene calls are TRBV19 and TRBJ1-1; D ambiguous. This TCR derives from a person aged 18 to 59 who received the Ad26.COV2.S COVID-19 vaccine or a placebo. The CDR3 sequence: CASSHSGFANTEAFF. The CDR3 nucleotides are TGTGCCAGTAGTCATTCAGGATTTGCGAACACTGAAGCTTTCTTT.